The text below deals with one T cell receptor (beta chain). The sample is drawn from a study of blood T cell repertoires in COVID-19. On the study more broadly: There were acute and convalescent COVID-19 samples, and they came from the United States, Italy and Spain. PBMCs, B-cell-depleted T cells, or T cells were the source of the cDNA or gDNA that made up the material.

As handled by the study authors: Using reference gene primer amplification, nucleated cell counts were estimated. Assay used: immunoSEQ multiplex PCR; TCRdb lists only in-frame clones, some missing. V and J calls and clone size follow that table, whereas D and trimming were derived from the DNA. The repertoire holds some 42,000 clones, roughly 89% seen once, with approximately 0.4% in the top ten. This TCR was sampled from a human donor in a cohort sampled during active COVID-19. The source material was peripheral blood.

The CDR3 sequence is CASSLHREQPQHF. The CDR3 bases are TGTGCCAGCAGCCTGCACAGGGAACAGCCCCAGCATTTT. This chain joins TRBV11-2 and TRBJ1-5; TRBD1 is a possible D gene (6 bases). The CDR3 extends over 13 amino acids. The V gene lost 5 bases and the J gene lost 7 bases, with 12 bases spanning the gap. Germline V gene sequence: CDR1 SGHAT, CDR2 FQNNGV.